The rows below give T cell receptor beta chains drawn from one sample of a study of beta chain features in type 1 diabetes. Assay used: immunoSEQ multiplex PCR; TCRdb lists only in-frame clones, some missing. This sample has about 360,000 clones, with over 9.5% found just once. The specimen was naive CD4+ T cells from blood. The source of these receptors is a man aged 18-30 years in good health. The CDR3 runs from the conserved cysteine through the conserved F or W. The D gene is left open where the match is weak. The size field is filled for only some rows; it gives once, few, many or a size class.

size	D	V	J	DNA	CDR3
many	TRBD2	TRBV14	TRBJ2-1	TGTGCCAGCAGCCAAGTAGCGGGATCTTACAATGAGCAGTTCTTC	CASSQVAGSYNEQFF
few	.	TRBV28	TRBJ2-1	TGTGCCAGCTCGGGACAATACAATGAGCAGTTCTTC	CASSGQYNEQFF
.	.	TRBV7-9	TRBJ1-2	TGTGCCAGCAGCTTAACAGAAAACTATGGCTACACCTTC	CASSLTENYGYTF
few	TRBD1	TRBV9	TRBJ1-1	TGTGCCAGCAGCCCCCCGACAGGGGCCGTGAACACTGAAGCTTTCTTT	CASSPPTGAVNTEAFF
.	.	TRBV7-2	TRBJ2-2	TGTGCCAGCAGCCCTCCCGTCCGGTACGTTGGCACCGGGGAGCTGTTTTTT	CASSPPVRYVGTGELFF
.	TRBD1	TRBV18	TRBJ2-1	TGTGCCAGCTCACCCAATTTGGGACAGGGGGATGAGCAGTTCTTC	CASSPNLGQGDEQFF
few	.	TRBV29-1	TRBJ2-4	TGCAGCGTTGGAGGGAGGGCCAAAAACATTCAGTACTTC	CSVGGRAKNIQYF
few	.	TRBV14	TRBJ2-6	TGTGCCAGCAGCCACAGGGGGGCCAACGTCCTGACTTTC	CASSHRGANVLTF
.	TRBD1	TRBV28	TRBJ2-7	TGTGCCAGCAGCCTGACAGGGGCACCCTCCTACGAGCAGTACTTC	CASSLTGAPSYEQYF
few	.	TRBV29-1	TRBJ2-3	TGCAGTGCCAGGGGAGATACGCAGTATTTT	CSARGDTQYF
.	TRBD2	TRBV6-5	TRBJ2-7	TGTGCCGCTTCCCCTTATCGGCGGGAGAATGCGGAGCAGTACTTC	CAASPYRRENAEQYF
.	.	TRBV30	TRBJ2-1	TGTGCCTGGAGGGTGGCAGCAGGCAATGAGCAGTTCTTC	CAWRVAAGNEQFF
few	TRBD1	TRBV11-2	TRBJ1-2	TGTGCCAGCAGTTCACAGGGGGCGCAGGGCTACACCTTC	CASSSQGAQGYTF
few	.	TRBV30	TRBJ2-1	TGTGCCTGGAGTACGGGAGTGGGTAATGAGCAGTTCTTC	CAWSTGVGNEQFF
.	.	TRBV7-9	TRBJ2-7	TGTGCCAGCAGCGTCAGCCGGGGTACCTACGAGCAGTACTTC	CASSVSRGTYEQYF
few	.	TRBV30	TRBJ1-5	TGTGCCTGGAGGCAGAGGGTGGATCAGCCCCAGCATTTT	CAWRQRVDQPQHF
.	TRBD2	TRBV10-3	TRBJ2-3	TGTGCCATCAGTGGTCGGGGGGGCATCACAGATACGCAGTATTTT	CAISGRGGITDTQYF
.	.	TRBV7-6	TRBJ2-7	TGTGCCAGCAGCCGAACCGGGACACACGCCGAGCAGTACTTC	CASSRTGTHAEQYF
.	.	TRBV4-3	TRBJ2-7	TGCGCCAGCAGCCAAGACAGGTCCTACGAGCAGTACTTC	CASSQDRSYEQYF
few	.	TRBV4-3	TRBJ1-2	TGCGCCAGCAGCCAAGGGGGGGGAGAGCACTATGGCTACACCTTC	CASSQGGGEHYGYTF
.	TRBD1	TRBV18	TRBJ2-7	TGTGCCAGTAGGGTGGCAGGGGGCGACGAGCAGTACTTC	CASRVAGGDEQYF
.	.	TRBV27	TRBJ2-1	TGTGCCAGCAGTTTATTGGGGGAGGCTGAGCAGTTCTTC	CASSLLGEAEQFF
.	TRBD2	TRBV30	TRBJ2-3	TGTGCCTGGAGTGTTGGTGGACTAGCAGATACGCAGTATTTT	CAWSVGGLADTQYF
.	TRBD1	TRBV10-3	TRBJ1-2	TGTGCCATCAGTGACCCGACAGGGGGCCATGGCTACACCTTC	CAISDPTGGHGYTF
.	.	TRBV30	TRBJ2-1	TGTGCCTGGGGCTTGGGAGCTTACAATGAGCAGTTCTTC	CAWGLGAYNEQFF
.	TRBD1	TRBV5-5	TRBJ2-2	TGTGCCAGCAGCTTCTCGGGACAGGGCAGTTCGTGGGACCTGTTTTTT	CASSFSGQGSSWDLFF
.	TRBD1	TRBV30	TRBJ1-5	TGTGCCTGGAGTGTACAACAGGGGAGTCAGCCCCAGCATTTT	CAWSVQQGSQPQHF
.	.	TRBV9	TRBJ2-5	TGTGCCAGCAGCTTTGACAGCGCCCAAGAGACCCAGTACTTC	CASSFDSAQETQYF